The rows below give T cell receptor beta chains drawn from one sample of a study of OX40 agonist ivuxolimab in advanced cancers. The protocol was immunoSEQ multiplex PCR, while the TCRdb copy is restricted to in-frame clones and leaves out a portion. The table lists 20,000 to 25,000 clones, 70% to 90% of them singletons. The starting material was CD4+ or CD8+ T cells sorted from blood, obtained in a trial of the OX40 agonist ivuxolimab. The receptors derive from an adult with an advanced solid tumor such as melanoma, head and neck, liver or kidney cancer. Each CDR3 is given with its conserved first and last residue. The D gene is left open where the match is weak. Rows may omit the clone size; those that give it use once, few, many or a size class.

D gene	V gene	clone size	J gene	CDR3 DNA	CDR3 protein
-	TRBV5-6	-	TRBJ2-1	TGTGCCAGCAGCTTGGGAGCACCCTCCTACAATGAGCAGTTCTTC	CASSLGAPSYNEQFF
-	TRBV2	-	TRBJ2-7	TGTGCCAGCGGGGGTGGCCTCTCCTACGAGCAGTACTTC	CASGGGLSYEQYF
-	TRBV6-5	-	TRBJ2-4	TGTGCCAGCAGTTTTGAAAGGGGGGGCATTCAGTACTTC	CASSFERGGIQYF
-	TRBV28	-	TRBJ2-6	TGTGCCAGCAGGGAACAGGGATCTGGGGCCAACGTCCTGACTTTC	CASREQGSGANVLTF
TRBD1	TRBV19	large	TRBJ2-5	TGTGCCAGTAGCGGGACAGACAAAGAGGTAGAGACCCAGTACTTC	CASSGTDKEVETQYF
TRBD2	TRBV6-6	-	TRBJ2-7	TGTGCCAGCAGCCTTGGACTAGCGGGAGGCAACGAGCAGTACTTC	CASSLGLAGGNEQYF
-	TRBV5-1	once	TRBJ1-1	TGCGCCAGCAGCTTGGACCGAAACACCGAAGCTTTCTTT	CASSLDRNTEAFF
-	TRBV5-6	-	TRBJ2-3	TGTGCCAGCAGCTGGCGACAGGGCACAGATACGCAGTATTTT	CASSWRQGTDTQYF
-	TRBV5-1	-	TRBJ1-1	TGCGCCAGCAGCTTGATAGGGAACACTGAAGCTTTCTTT	CASSLIGNTEAFF
-	TRBV9	-	TRBJ2-7	TGTGCCAGCAGCTCAGGGAGCGACGAGCAGTACTTC	CASSSGSDEQYF
-	TRBV5-1	-	TRBJ2-7	TGCGCCAGCAGCTTGAATTCGGGAGAGCAGTACTTC	CASSLNSGEQYF
-	TRBV29-1	few	TRBJ1-6	TGCAGCGACTCGGGGGGGAGGAATTCACCCCTCCACTTT	CSDSGGRNSPLHF
-	TRBV7-9	-	TRBJ2-1	TGTGCCAGTAGCTTAGGGGGAGGTAGTGAGCAGTTCTTC	CASSLGGGSEQFF
TRBD2	TRBV28	once	TRBJ2-3	TGTGCCAGCAGTTTTGGGGCGGGGGGGCCGTCAGATACGCAGTATTTT	CASSFGAGGPSDTQYF
TRBD2	TRBV10-3	-	TRBJ2-2	TGTGCCATCTATGGGGCGAAGCGGGGGGGGCCCCGCGACACCGGGGAGCTGTTTTTT	CAIYGAKRGGPRDTGELFF
TRBD1	TRBV6-5	-	TRBJ1-2	TGTGCCAGCAGTAACCGGGACAGGGCAGGGTTTGGCTACACCTTC	CASSNRDRAGFGYTF
TRBD2	TRBV11-2	-	TRBJ2-1	TGTGCCAGCAGCTTAGGAGCGGGATTCTATGAGCAGTTCTTC	CASSLGAGFYEQFF
-	TRBV7-8	-	TRBJ2-3	TGTGCCAGCAGCTTAGTATTGGCCACAGATACGCAGTATTTT	CASSLVLATDTQYF
-	TRBV4-1	once	TRBJ1-5	TGCGCCAGCAGCCGCGATCTAAGCAATCAGCCCCAGCATTTT	CASSRDLSNQPQHF
TRBD1	TRBV7-3	-	TRBJ2-1	TGTGCCAGCAGCTTACAGGGGGACTCCTACAATGAGCAGTTCTTC	CASSLQGDSYNEQFF
-	TRBV6-5	once	TRBJ2-7	TGTGCCAGCAGTTACGGTCCCTACGAGCAGTACTTC	CASSYGPYEQYF
-	TRBV6-4	-	TRBJ1-6	TGTGCCAGCCGAAAACGTGACAGGTCGAATTCACCCCTCCACTTT	CASRKRDRSNSPLHF
TRBD2	TRBV4-1	-	TRBJ2-3	TGCGCCAGCAGCCAAGTTCTCATGACTAGCGGGAGGGCGGGAGATACGCAGTATTTT	CASSQVLMTSGRAGDTQYF
-	TRBV2	-	TRBJ1-1	TGTGCCAGCATATTGGGCTCTGAAGCTTTCTTT	CASILGSEAFF
-	TRBV28	once	TRBJ2-7	TGTGCCAGCAGTTTTCGCGGGGAGACGTACGAGCAGTACTTC	CASSFRGETYEQYF
-	TRBV7-3	-	TRBJ2-5	TGTGCCAGCAGCTTCCTAGGGAGTGTTGGAGAGACCCAGTACTTC	CASSFLGSVGETQYF
TRBD1	TRBV9	-	TRBJ1-2	TGTGCCAGCAGACCCCGGGACAGTTATGGCTACACCTTC	CASRPRDSYGYTF
-	TRBV5-4	-	TRBJ2-1	TGTGCCAGCATACTAAGGGGTGAGCAGTTCTTC	CASILRGEQFF
-	TRBV6-6	-	TRBJ2-4	TGTGCCAGCAGTTACCTAGCCGCCCGAGACAAAAACATTCAGTACTTC	CASSYLAARDKNIQYF
-	TRBV29-1	-	TRBJ2-7	TGCAGCGGCCAGGGGGCGGGGGGCTACGAGCAGTACTTC	CSGQGAGGYEQYF
-	TRBV9	-	TRBJ2-1	TGTGCCAGCAGCGTACGGACAGACTACAATGAGCAGTTCTTC	CASSVRTDYNEQFF
TRBD2	TRBV7-3	-	TRBJ2-7	TGTGCCAGCAGCTTACTAGCGGGAGCCCTCAGGGACGAGCAGTACTTC	CASSLLAGALRDEQYF
TRBD1	TRBV11-1	few	TRBJ2-7	TGTGCCAGCAGTTTTCCGGGACAGGGACACTACGAGCAGTACTTC	CASSFPGQGHYEQYF
-	TRBV11-2	-	TRBJ2-1	TGTGCCAGCAGCAAACCTTACTACCACAATGAGCAGTTCTTC	CASSKPYYHNEQFF
-	TRBV4-1	-	TRBJ1-5	TGCGCCAGCAGCCAAGATCAGGGTAGCAATCAGCCCCAGCATTTT	CASSQDQGSNQPQHF
TRBD2	TRBV28	-	TRBJ2-1	TGTGCCAGCAGTTCCCTAGCGGGGGAAGGGGAGCAGTTCTTC	CASSSLAGEGEQFF
-	TRBV15	-	TRBJ2-3	TGTGCCACCAGTAAACCAGTGAGGTTTGGCCAGGAAGGCACAGATACGCAGTATTTT	CATSKPVRFGQEGTDTQYF
TRBD2	TRBV7-3	-	TRBJ2-2	TGTGCCAGCAGCTTAGTACTAGCGGGAACCGGGGAGCTGTTTTTT	CASSLVLAGTGELFF
-	TRBV29-1	-	TRBJ2-2	TGCAGCAGTACAACTTCGAACACCGGGGAGCTGTTTTTT	CSSTTSNTGELFF
-	TRBV19	-	TRBJ2-1	TGTGCCAGTAGTTGGTTTCTCGCGGACAATGAGCAGTTCTTC	CASSWFLADNEQFF
-	TRBV12-5	once	TRBJ1-2	TGTGCTAGTGGTTTTGGTACGGAGAATAACTATGGCTACACCTTC	CASGFGTENNYGYTF
-	TRBV19	-	TRBJ1-1	TGTGCCAGTAGACCGGGCAGGGGGAACACTGAAGCTTTCTTT	CASRPGRGNTEAFF
TRBD1	TRBV10-3	-	TRBJ2-7	TGTGCCATCAGTGGGGGATTAGGACAGGTCAACTACGAGCAGTACTTC	CAISGGLGQVNYEQYF
-	TRBV27	-	TRBJ2-7	TGTGCCAGCAGTCAAGGACAGCTCTACGAGCAGTACTTC	CASSQGQLYEQYF
TRBD1	TRBV29-1	-	TRBJ2-1	TGCAGCGTTTACGGACAGGGACGCTCCTACAATGAGCAGTTCTTC	CSVYGQGRSYNEQFF
-	TRBV5-6	-	TRBJ2-5	TGTGCCAGCAGAAACAGCCTAGTAGCGACCCAGTACTTC	CASRNSLVATQYF
TRBD1	TRBV30	-	TRBJ2-4	TGTGCCTGGAGTGTACAGGGGGTCAGGGACATTCAGTACTTC	CAWSVQGVRDIQYF
TRBD2	TRBV19	medium-sized	TRBJ2-1	TGTGCCAGTAGTAGTATAGCGGGGGGGCCGAATGAGCAGTTCTTC	CASSSIAGGPNEQFF
-	TRBV28	-	TRBJ2-3	TGTGCCAGCAGTTCCCGACTAGTGGATACGCAGTATTTT	CASSSRLVDTQYF
-	TRBV7-2	-	TRBJ2-3	TGTGCCATTCTCCTATTTCCAGATACGCAGTATTTT	CAILLFPDTQYF